This T cell receptor (beta chain) was recorded in a study of metastatic and nonmetastatic thyroid tumors (TCRdb year 2020). At the level of the whole study: Repertoires from peripheral blood and from tumor or nodule tissue samples of malignant and benign thyroid patients were compared. The investigation overall reported the following: In both blood and tumor samples, malignant tumors were reported to have significantly higher TCR beta diversity than benign nodules.

No patient had received any treatment before thyroid surgery. Using T-cell receptor beta sequencing, the researchers looked back retrospectively at clinical samples from patients, gathered between the early 2010s and the late 2010s. This clone was observed at least ten times. Its antigen specificity is not known. No quality values exist for individual bases; no much larger clone is one base distant. To prepare the library, PCR was applied. Sequencing relied on an Illumina HiSeq 4000. The TCR beta-chain CDR3 region of each patient was profiled by high-throughput sequencing. Per the authors' processing: CDR3 differences across clinicopathological groups were used to build a classifier for discriminating distant-metastatic papillary thyroid cancer patients. The Shannon index was used to assess repertoire diversity, and the Morisita-Horn index was used to assess tumor-blood repertoire similarity. Through fastp at Q25 and MiXCR, TCRdb rebuilt clones from the public reads, retaining in-frame beta chains. For this entry, the V and J calls and clone size follow TCRdb and not the study's own pipeline. The sample data list roughly 59,000 clones, and 16% of these were observed just once. The ten biggest clones cover less than 9.5% of the sample.

Including the terminal cysteine and phenylalanine, the CDR3 comprises 15 residues. CDR3 DNA is the only sequence kept; it has 45 bases, read in frame from the first base. Here V drops 7 bases and J drops 4 bases, and the junction holds 5 bases not matched to any gene. Based on the germline V gene, the CDR1 and CDR2 sequences are SGDLS and YYNGEE. The sequence came from a male donor with papillary thyroid cancer or a benign thyroid nodule (not recorded which). Some clones in this sample may be carry-over from other donors' samples. Recombination joined TRBV9 with TRBJ2-2, with TRBD1 identical over 12 junction bases. The sequencing sample was made of blood. Here the CDR3 is given as CASGTGGGITGELFF. The sequenced DNA: TGTGCCAGCGGGACAGGGGGCGGAATCACCGGGGAGCTGTTTTTT.